This T cell receptor beta chain was sequenced for a study of blood T cell repertoires in COVID-19. Looking at the study overall: Samples of COVID-19 (acute and convalescent) were obtained from the United States, Italy and Spain. T cells, B-cell-depleted T cells, or PBMCs supplied cDNA or gDNA.

The CDR3 spans 14 residues. V lost 0 bases to trimming and J lost 4 bases, with 9 bases between them. The germline gives CDR1 SGHVS, CDR2 FQNEAQ. In the authors' workflow: Amplification with reference gene primers provided the estimates of nucleated cell counts. Assay: immunoSEQ multiplex PCR; the TCRdb copy retains only in-frame clones and omits some. The V and J calls and clone size were taken over from that table, and D and trimming were inferred from the DNA. The sample has roughly 250,000 clones; over 75% are singletons. The sample consisted of peripheral blood. This TCR derives from a human donor in a cohort sampled during active COVID-19. V gene TRBV7-8 combines with J gene TRBJ1-1; D ambiguous. CDR3 loop: CASSLAGVATEAFF. For the CDR3, the DNA is TGTGCCAGCAGCTTAGCGGGAGTAGCCACTGAAGCTTTCTTT. The full variable domain, in which reference TRBV7-8 and TRBJ1-1 provide the parts outside the CDR3, is GAGVSQSPRYKVAKRGQDVALRCDPISGHVSLFWYQQALGQGPEFLTYFQNEAQLDKSGLPSDRFFAERPEGSVSTLKIQRTQQEDSAVYLCASSLAGVATEAFFGQGTRLTVV.